Each of the 26 T cell receptor beta chains below was sequenced from the same sample in a study of cytomegalovirus exposure and HLA in healthy donors. The PCR ran on 60 Vbeta and 13 Jbeta primers. Method: immunoSEQ multiplex PCR; TCRdb's copy keeps in-frame clones and lacks some. Altogether 120,000 or so clones are present, roughly a tenth being singletons, with the ten largest covering about 4.7%. The specimen sequenced was PBMCs. Receptor source: a woman younger than 35 in good health and CMV-seropositive.

The gene calls are TRBV9 and TRBJ2-3; 10 positions match TRBD2. Germline loops: CDR1 SGDLS, CDR2 YYNGEE. The junction had 5 bases not matched to a gene; V was cut back by 0 bases and J by 10 bases. This CDR3 comprises 14 residues. This CDR3 is CASSVVASGSAQYF. CDR3 coding DNA: TGTGCCAGCAGCGTAGTAGCTAGCGGGAGTGCGCAGTATTTT. The full variable domain, with the rest looked up from reference TRBV9 and TRBJ2-3, is DSGVTQTPKHLITATGQRVTLRCSPRSGDLSVYWYQQSLDQGLQFLIQYYNGEERAKGNILERFSAQQFPDLHSELNLSSLELGDSALYFCASSVVASGSAQYFGPGTRLTVL.

J is TRBJ2-7 and V is TRBV9; 7 nucleotides align to TRBD1. V trimming: 0 bases; J trimming: 7 bases; junction bases outside the gene matches: 7. The CDR3 has 14 amino acids. Germline V gene sequence: CDR1 SGDLS, CDR2 YYNGEE. CDR3 sequence (DNA): TGTGCCAGCAGCGTAGCTTACAGGGGAGTGGAGCAGTACTTC. This sequence encodes CASSVAYRGVEQYF.

The chain carries TRBV19 and TRBJ2-3; TRBD2 matches at 10 bases. V lost 3 bases and J lost 3; bases outside the gene matches: 6. The germline CDR1 and CDR2 sequences are LNHDA and SQIVND (reference sequence). The CDR3 is 16 residues long. This CDR3 reads CASSITAGGPTDTQYF. For the CDR3, the DNA is TGTGCCAGTAGTATCACAGCGGGAGGGCCTACAGATACGCAGTATTTT.

This clone was found a few times. The chain joins TRBV6-6 to TRBJ2-5, with D possibly TRBD1 on 5 matching bases. V dropped 6 bases and J dropped 2 bases, with 13 bases sitting between them. The CDR3 runs to 14 residues. CDR1 MNHNY and CDR2 SVGAGI come from the germline V gene (reference sequence). The CDR3, as DNA: TGTGCCAGCAGCCCTTTGGGGCGGCAAGAGACCCAGTACTTC. Translating it yields CASSPLGRQETQYF.

The chain is built from TRBV7-8 and TRBJ1-1; the D is unclear. V dropped 1 base and J dropped 2 bases, with 2 bases sitting between them. Germline CDR1 and CDR2: SGHVS and FQNEAQ. The CDR3 has 12 amino acids. This CDR3 is CASSLVNTEAFF. CDR3 nucleotides: TGTGCCAGCAGCTTAGTAAACACTGAAGCTTTCTTT.

V gene TRBV9 combines with J gene TRBJ1-1, with TRBD1 identical over 10 bases. V was clipped by 4 bases and J by 7 bases; unmatched bases: 13. CDR1 is SGDLS, CDR2 YYNGEE, per germline. The CDR3 consists of 16 residues. CDR3 sequence: CASSPHPTDRGHEAFF. The DNA of the CDR3 is TGTGCCAGCAGCCCACACCCTACCGACAGGGGGCATGAAGCTTTCTTT.

This clone was seen a handful of times. This chain connects TRBV28 to TRBJ1-1; 10 positions agree with TRBD1. CDR3 length: 14 residues. The V segment lost 3 bases and the J segment 11 bases; nucleotides outside the gene matches: 9. In germline, CDR1 is MDHEN, CDR2 SYDVKM. Here the CDR3 DNA reads TGTGCCAGCAGTTTGGACAGGGGGATTGGGTATGCTTTCTTT. It specifies CASSLDRGIGYAFF.

This clone was detected a few times. Here the CDR3 DNA reads TGTGCCAGCAGTGACTCAGCGGGAGCCACAGATACGCAGTATTTT. Amino acid sequence: CASSDSAGATDTQYF. V gene TRBV6-4 combines with J gene TRBJ2-3; 8 bases match TRBD2. CDR1 is MRHNA, CDR2 SNTAGT, per germline. With 0 bases clipped from V and 2 bases from J, the junction kept 1 base outside the gene matches. This CDR3 comprises 15 residues.

This rearrangement joins TRBV19 to TRBJ1-5, with D tentatively TRBD1 (5 bases). The CDR3 loop spans 15 amino acids. The V gene's germline CDR1 is LNHDA and CDR2 SQIVND (reference sequence). Between the trimmed V and J ends, which lost 7 bases and 7 bases, there was a span of 20 bases. The CDR3 sequence: CASTDGAVGNQPQHF. The CDR3, as DNA: TGTGCCAGTACCGATGGGGCGGTAGGGAACCAGCCCCAGCATTTT.

This clone turned up a few times. V is TRBV19 and J is TRBJ2-5, with 14 bases fitting TRBD2. The CDR3 is 21 residues long. With 5 bases clipped from V and 3 bases from J, the junction kept 20 bases outside the gene matches. CDR1 and CDR2 from the germline V gene are LNHDA and SQIVND (reference sequence). CDR3 protein: CASSPKHGTSGRGGFEETQYF. DNA of the CDR3: TGTGCCAGTAGTCCCAAGCACGGGACTAGCGGGAGAGGGGGGTTCGAAGAGACCCAGTACTTC.

This chain uses TRBV6-1 with TRBJ2-3, with 10 bases matching TRBD2. The CDR3 runs 15 residues. Trimming removed 7 bases from V and 9 bases from J; junction bases left unmatched: 13. Looked up from germline, CDR1 is MNHNS and CDR2 is SASEGT. The CDR3 DNA follows: TGTGCCAGCATTCCGAAGCGGGAGGGCCCAATGACGCAGTATTTT. Translated, it gives CASIPKREGPMTQYF.

The chain is built from TRBV28 and TRBJ1-2, with 8 bases fitting TRBD1. V lost 4 bases to trimming and J lost 3 bases; unmatched junction nucleotides: 4. The germline V gene has CDR1 MDHEN and CDR2 SYDVKM. The CDR3 covers 14 residues. CDR3 in amino acids: CASSSGQGDYGYTF. The DNA of the CDR3 is TGTGCCAGCAGTTCCGGACAGGGCGACTATGGCTACACCTTC.

This rearrangement joins TRBV5-1 to TRBJ1-5, with D possibly TRBD1 on 6 matching bases. CDR1 SGHRS and CDR2 YFSETQ come from the germline V gene. Trimming removed 1 base from V and 5 bases from J, with 10 bases in between. This CDR3 has 14 residues. The DNA of the CDR3 is TGCGCCAGCAGCTTGAGGGAGGGGGATCAGCCCCAGCATTTT. This encodes CASSLREGDQPQHF.

The CDR3 DNA is TGCGCCAGCAGCTTGGCGACGGGACAGGGGACCATTTACTATGGCTACACCTTC. Translated: CASSLATGQGTIYYGYTF. This chain joins TRBV5-1 and TRBJ1-2; 10 bases align to TRBD1. Germline V gene data show CDR1 as SGHRS and CDR2 as YFSETQ. V shed 0 bases and J 3 bases; nucleotides not matched to a gene: 11. The CDR3 covers 18 residues.

This clone has only a few counts. The chain carries TRBV19 and TRBJ2-1, with D unresolved. Germline CDR1 reads LNHDA; CDR2 reads SQIVND (reference sequence). This CDR3 has 11 amino acids. Trimming removed 3 bases from V and 7 bases from J, with 4 bases in between. CDR3 loop: CASSIGNEQFF. The CDR3, as DNA: TGTGCCAGTAGTATCGGGAATGAGCAGTTCTTC.

In this sample, this clone turned up a few times. The rearrangement uses TRBV30 and TRBJ2-7, with 8 bases aligning to TRBD2. Germline V gene sequence: CDR1 GTSNPN, CDR2 SVGIG (reference sequence). The CDR3 totals 12 residues. V lost 2 bases, J lost 6 bases, and 3 bases stayed unmatched. The CDR3 region is CAWSWAGGEQYF. The CDR3, as DNA: TGTGCCTGGAGTTGGGCGGGAGGCGAGCAGTACTTC.

The chain links TRBV7-9 to TRBJ1-4; unclear D gene. With 5 bases removed from V and 3 bases from J, the gap between germline ends came to 10 bases. Germline values: CDR1 SEHNR, CDR2 FQNEAQ (reference sequence). The CDR3 loop spans 14 amino acids. The CDR3 sequence is CASSPGSSNEKLFF. CDR3 coding DNA: TGTGCCAGCAGCCCAGGCAGTTCTAATGAAAAACTGTTTTTT.

This clone came up a few times. The J gene is TRBJ2-1, the V gene TRBV21-1; the DNA was not compared with TRBD2, the D call given in the table. TRBV21-1 counts as a pseudogene. This CDR3 region has 13 residues. The chain's CDR3 is CARPVKTSNEQFF. CDR3 coding DNA: TGTGCCCGGCCTGTGAAGACTAGCAATGAGCAGTTCTTC.

The V gene is TRBV5-1, the J gene TRBJ2-7, with 10 bases fitting TRBD2. The trim removed 2 bases at V and 1 base at J, leaving 6 bases unmatched. The germline V gene has CDR1 SGHRS and CDR2 YFSETQ. The CDR3 totals 16 residues. The CDR3 DNA sequence: TGCGCCAGCAGCTTTCTAGCGGGAGTGCCGTCCTACGAGCAGTACTTC. Protein product: CASSFLAGVPSYEQYF.

This clone showed up just a few times. The chain is built from TRBV5-4 and TRBJ2-5; D unresolved. CDR1 SGHNT and CDR2 YYREEE come from the germline V gene (reference sequence). Deletions cut 6 bases from V and 1 base from J, with 13 bases between. The CDR3 spans 14 residues. Here the CDR3 DNA reads TGTGCCAGCAACCAACCGGTCCCCCAAGAGACCCAGTACTTC. Translation: CASNQPVPQETQYF.

The rearrangement joins TRBV5-4 to TRBJ2-5, with unresolved D. This CDR3 spans 12 amino acids. Trimming cost V 1 base and J 2 bases, with 3 bases left between them. From germline, CDR1 is SGHNT and CDR2 YYREEE (reference sequence). This CDR3 is CASSLSQETQYF. The CDR3 DNA reads TGTGCCAGCAGCTTGTCTCAAGAGACCCAGTACTTC. Supplemented by reference TRBV5-4 and TRBJ2-5, the full variable domain reads ETGVTQSPTHLIKTRGQQVTLRCSSQSGHNTVSWYQQALGQGPQFIFQYYREEENGRGNFPPRFSGLQFPNYSSELNVNALELDDSALYLCASSLSQETQYFGPGTRLLVL.

This clone occurred a few times. V usage is TRBV28 and J usage is TRBJ1-2, with 7 bases that match TRBD1. The CDR3 sequence is 15 residues long. CDR1 MDHEN and CDR2 SYDVKM come from the germline V gene. The junction had 10 bases not matched to a gene; V was cut back by 6 bases and J by 3 bases. DNA of the CDR3: TGTGCCAGCAGGTTTCGGGACAGCCCGTACTATGGCTACACCTTC. This translates into CASRFRDSPYYGYTF.

The chain's CDR3 is CASTEQGAGDTQYF. CDR3 DNA: TGCGCCAGCACTGAACAGGGGGCTGGAGATACGCAGTATTTT. The chain recombines TRBV5-1 with TRBJ2-3, with 9 bases matching TRBD1. Trimming removed 6 bases from V and 5 bases from J; junction bases left unmatched: 7. The CDR3 consists of 14 residues. Germline V gene data show CDR1 as SGHRS and CDR2 as YFSETQ.

The rearrangement uses TRBV9 and TRBJ2-2; TRBD1 matches at 9 bases. Germline lookup yields CDR1 SGDLS and CDR2 YYNGEE. J gave up 4 bases and V 2 bases, and 3 bases lay outside the gene matches. The CDR3 consists of 15 residues. The DNA of the CDR3 is TGTGCCAGCAGCGTGACAGGGGGGAGCACCGGGGAGCTGTTTTTT. Protein: CASSVTGGSTGELFF.

This clone was picked up a small number of times. CDR3 sequence reads: CASSVDDRVRETQYF. As DNA, the CDR3 is TGTGCCAGCAGCGTAGACGACAGAGTGCGGGAGACCCAGTACTTC. V and J are TRBV9 and TRBJ2-5; D perhaps matches TRBD1 (5 bases). The ends were cut back, 0 bases at V and 5 bases at J, with 14 bases in the middle. The CDR3 sequence is 15 residues long. Germline CDR1 SGDLS, CDR2 YYNGEE.

In this sample, this clone turned up a few times. The chain links TRBV5-8 to TRBJ2-1, with D possibly being TRBD2 (6 bases). V shed 0 bases and J shed 9 bases, with 10 bases lying between them. The CDR3 runs to 13 residues. Per germline, CDR1 SGHTS and CDR2 YDEGEE. The CDR3 reads CASSLDGSGEQFF. The CDR3 DNA sequence: TGTGCCAGCAGCTTGGACGGTAGCGGTGAGCAGTTCTTC.